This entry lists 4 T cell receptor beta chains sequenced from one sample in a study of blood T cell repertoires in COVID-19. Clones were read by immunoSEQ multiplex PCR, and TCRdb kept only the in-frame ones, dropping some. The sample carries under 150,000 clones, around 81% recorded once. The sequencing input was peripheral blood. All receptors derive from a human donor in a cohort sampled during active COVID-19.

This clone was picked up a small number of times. CDR3 loop: CASSSGWDQPQHF. DNA of the CDR3: TGTGCCAGCAGTTCAGGGTGGGATCAGCCCCAGCATTTT. The V call is TRBV12-3 or TRBV12-4, the J call TRBJ1-5, with TRBD1 as a possible D gene (5 bases). The V end lost 4 bases, the J end lost 5 bases, and 9 bases lay between the germline ends. The CDR3 consists of 13 residues.

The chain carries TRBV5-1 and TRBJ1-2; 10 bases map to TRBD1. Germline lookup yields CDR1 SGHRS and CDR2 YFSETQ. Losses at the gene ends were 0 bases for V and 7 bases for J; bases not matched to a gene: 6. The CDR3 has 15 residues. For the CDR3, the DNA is TGCGCCAGCAGCTTGGGCGGGACAGGGGAATCTGGCTACACCTTC. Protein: CASSLGGTGESGYTF.

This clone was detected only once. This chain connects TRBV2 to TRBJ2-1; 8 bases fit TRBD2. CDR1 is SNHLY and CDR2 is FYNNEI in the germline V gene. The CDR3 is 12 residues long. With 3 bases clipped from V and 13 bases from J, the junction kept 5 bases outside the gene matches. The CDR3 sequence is CASSEWRGAQFF. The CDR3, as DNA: TGTGCCAGCAGTGAGTGGCGGGGGGCCCAGTTCTTC.

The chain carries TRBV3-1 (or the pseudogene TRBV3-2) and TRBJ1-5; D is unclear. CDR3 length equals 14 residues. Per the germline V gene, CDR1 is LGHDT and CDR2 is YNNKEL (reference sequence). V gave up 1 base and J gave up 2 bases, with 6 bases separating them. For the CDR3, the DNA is TGTGCCAGCAGCCAAGCATTTGGCAATCAGCCCCAGCATTTT. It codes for CASSQAFGNQPQHF.